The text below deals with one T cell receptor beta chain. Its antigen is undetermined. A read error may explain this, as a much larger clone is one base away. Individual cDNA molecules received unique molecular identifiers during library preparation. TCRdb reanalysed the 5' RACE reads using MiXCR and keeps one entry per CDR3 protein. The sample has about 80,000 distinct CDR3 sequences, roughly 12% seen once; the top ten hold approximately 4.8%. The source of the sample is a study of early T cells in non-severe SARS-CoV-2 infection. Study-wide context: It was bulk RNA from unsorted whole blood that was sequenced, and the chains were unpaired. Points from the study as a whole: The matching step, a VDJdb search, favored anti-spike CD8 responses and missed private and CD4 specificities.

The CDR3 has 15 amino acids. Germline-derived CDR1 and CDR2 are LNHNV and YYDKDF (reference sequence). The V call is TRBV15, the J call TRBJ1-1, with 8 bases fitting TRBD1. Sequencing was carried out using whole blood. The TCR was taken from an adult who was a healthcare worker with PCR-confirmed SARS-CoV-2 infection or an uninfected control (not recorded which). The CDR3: CATSSEDRVNTVAFF. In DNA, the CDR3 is TGTGCCACCAGCAGCGAGGACAGGGTGAACACTGTAGCTTTCTTT.